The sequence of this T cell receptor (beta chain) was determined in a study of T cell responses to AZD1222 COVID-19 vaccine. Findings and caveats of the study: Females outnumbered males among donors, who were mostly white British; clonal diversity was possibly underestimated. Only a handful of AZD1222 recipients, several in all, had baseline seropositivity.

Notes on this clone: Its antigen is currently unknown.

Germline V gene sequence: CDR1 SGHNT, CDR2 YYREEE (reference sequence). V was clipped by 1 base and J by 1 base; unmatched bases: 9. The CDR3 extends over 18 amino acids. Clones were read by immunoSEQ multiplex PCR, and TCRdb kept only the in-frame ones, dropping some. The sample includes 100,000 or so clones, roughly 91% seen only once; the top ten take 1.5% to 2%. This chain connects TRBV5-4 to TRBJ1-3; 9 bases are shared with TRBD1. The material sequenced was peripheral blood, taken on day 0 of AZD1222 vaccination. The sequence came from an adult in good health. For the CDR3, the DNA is TGTGCCAGCAGCTTGAGGAGGAACAGGGGGCGGTCTGGAAACACCATATATTTT. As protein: CASSLRRNRGRSGNTIYF.